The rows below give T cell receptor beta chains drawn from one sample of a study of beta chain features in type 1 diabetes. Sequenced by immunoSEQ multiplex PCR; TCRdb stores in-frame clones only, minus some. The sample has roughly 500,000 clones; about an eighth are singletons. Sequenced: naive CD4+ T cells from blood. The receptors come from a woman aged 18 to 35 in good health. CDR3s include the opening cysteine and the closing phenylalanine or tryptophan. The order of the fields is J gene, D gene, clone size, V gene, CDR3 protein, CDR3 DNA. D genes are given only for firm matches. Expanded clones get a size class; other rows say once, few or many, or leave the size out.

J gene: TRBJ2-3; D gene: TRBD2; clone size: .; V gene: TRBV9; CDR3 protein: CASSVGASGGLSTDTQYF; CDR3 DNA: TGTGCCAGCAGCGTAGGTGCTAGCGGGGGCCTTAGCACAGATACGCAGTATTTT
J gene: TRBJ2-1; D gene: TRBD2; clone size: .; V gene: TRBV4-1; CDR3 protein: CASSQGGWLAGARVQFF; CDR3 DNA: TGCGCCAGCAGCCAAGGAGGGTGGCTAGCGGGGGCTCGGGTGCAGTTCTTC
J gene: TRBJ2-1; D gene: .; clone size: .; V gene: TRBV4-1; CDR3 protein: CASSQRGYNEQFF; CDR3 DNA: TGCGCCAGCAGCCAGAGGGGTTACAATGAGCAGTTCTTC
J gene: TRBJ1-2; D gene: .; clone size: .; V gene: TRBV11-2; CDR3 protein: CASSPAGMGYTF; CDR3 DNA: TGTGCCAGCAGCCCGGCGGGGATGGGCTACACCTTC
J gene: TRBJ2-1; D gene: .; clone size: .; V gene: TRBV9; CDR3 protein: CASSVASPGLTRNNEQFF; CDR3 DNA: TGTGCCAGCAGCGTAGCTTCCCCCGGACTCACCAGAAACAATGAGCAGTTCTTC
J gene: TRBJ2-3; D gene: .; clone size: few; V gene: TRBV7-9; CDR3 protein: CASSSPRTERTDTQYF; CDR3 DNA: TGTGCCAGCAGCTCCCCCCGGACAGAGCGCACAGATACGCAGTATTTT
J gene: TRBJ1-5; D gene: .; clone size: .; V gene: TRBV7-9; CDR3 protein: CASSLGQWGIFNQPQHF; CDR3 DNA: TGTGCCAGCAGCCTCGGACAATGGGGCATCTTTAATCAGCCCCAGCATTTT
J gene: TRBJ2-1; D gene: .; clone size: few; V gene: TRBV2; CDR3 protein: CASGLLINEQFF; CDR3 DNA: TGTGCCAGCGGGTTGCTTATCAATGAGCAGTTCTTC
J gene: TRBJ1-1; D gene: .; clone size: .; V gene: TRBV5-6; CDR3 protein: CASSLTGPYTEAFF; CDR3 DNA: TGTGCCAGCAGCTTGACAGGGCCCTACACTGAAGCTTTCTTT
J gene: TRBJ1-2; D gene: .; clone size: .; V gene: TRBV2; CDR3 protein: CASSEDGRQSSYTF; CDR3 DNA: TGTGCCAGCAGTGAAGACGGAAGGCAGTCGAGCTACACCTTC